The 2 T cell receptor beta chains below come from one sample, sequenced in a study of T cells in localized non-small cell lung cancer. Sequenced by immunoSEQ multiplex PCR; TCRdb stores in-frame clones only, minus some. The sample consists of roughly 40,000 clones, approximately 80% of them appearing once. The input for sequencing was peripheral blood mononuclear cells, taken before any cancer treatment. Every receptor here comes from a male donor older than 55 with stage II lung adenocarcinoma.

This clone was picked up one time. The chain employs TRBV5-4 and TRBJ1-2; 10 bases match TRBD1. Germline V lookup: CDR1 SGHNT, CDR2 YYREEE (reference sequence). With 4 bases clipped from V and 8 bases from J, the junction kept 5 bases outside the gene matches. The CDR3 is 13 residues long. CDR3 residues: CASSLTGGEGYTF. The CDR3 DNA follows: TGTGCCAGCAGCCTGACAGGGGGCGAGGGCTACACCTTC. Full variable domain (rest looked up from reference TRBV5-4 and TRBJ1-2): ETGVTQSPTHLIKTRGQQVTLRCSSQSGHNTVSWYQQALGQGPQFIFQYYREEENGRGNFPPRFSGLQFPNYSSELNVNALELDDSALYLCASSLTGGEGYTFGSGTRLTVV.

The genes are TRBV2 and TRBJ1-3; D is ambiguous. The germline V gene has CDR1 SNHLY and CDR2 FYNNEI. With 8 bases removed from V and 1 base from J, the gap between germline ends came to 9 bases. The CDR3 spans 13 residues. Here the CDR3 reads CASQKGSGNTIYF. In DNA, the CDR3 is TGTGCCAGCCAAAAGGGTTCTGGAAACACCATATATTTT.